The 16 T cell receptor beta chains reported below all come from one sample, sequenced in a study of blood T cell repertoires in COVID-19. Sequencing used immunoSEQ multiplex PCR; TCRdb keeps in-frame clones, though not all of them. The sample lists 110,000 or so clones, about 89% occurring once. Sequenced: peripheral blood. These receptors all come from a human donor with acute or convalescent COVID-19. The donor label of this sample is uncertain.

This chain links TRBV9 with TRBJ2-7; 10 nucleotides match TRBD1. CDR1 is SGDLS and CDR2 is YYNGEE in the germline V gene. Unmatched junction bases numbered 7, after V lost 1 base and J lost 6 bases. The CDR3 length is 15 residues. This CDR3 is CASSVTDRGHGEQYF. CDR3 DNA sequence: TGTGCCAGCAGCGTAACAGACAGGGGGCATGGCGAGCAGTACTTC.

V usage is TRBV5-1 and J usage is TRBJ1-1; a possible D gene is TRBD1 (5 bases). The length of the CDR3 is 15 residues. V shed 0 bases and J shed 4 bases, with 13 bases lying between them. The V gene's germline CDR1 is SGHRS and CDR2 YFSETQ. The CDR3 DNA sequence: TGCGCCAGCAGCTTGGTCCGGGCGGGGGGCACTGAAGCTTTCTTT. Residues: CASSLVRAGGTEAFF.

The rearrangement uses TRBV3-1 (or the pseudogene TRBV3-2) and TRBJ1-2, with D perhaps TRBD1 (5 bases). Trimming shortened V by 7 bases and J by 2 bases, and 17 bases separated the two germline ends. The germline gives CDR1 LGHDT, CDR2 YNNKEL (reference sequence). The CDR3 is 15 amino acids. The CDR3 region is CASTSLQVSNYGYTF. The CDR3 DNA follows: TGTGCCAGCACGTCTCTACAGGTTTCCAACTATGGCTACACCTTC.

The chain joins TRBV5-4 to TRBJ1-1; the match to TRBD1 covers 7 bases. The CDR3 length is 14 residues. Trimming removed 4 bases from V and 5 bases from J; junction bases left unmatched: 8. CDR1 is SGHNT, CDR2 YYREEE, per germline (reference sequence). The CDR3 DNA sequence: TGTGCCAGCAGCAGACCGACAGGGCCAACTGAAGCTTTCTTT. Its protein is CASSRPTGPTEAFF.

The rearrangement links TRBV5-1 to TRBJ2-3, with D unresolved. Germline V lookup: CDR1 SGHRS, CDR2 YFSETQ. V lost 0 bases and J lost 2, with 7 bases in between. The CDR3 is 14 amino acids. The CDR3 bases are TGCGCCAGCAGCTTGGGACATCCCACAGATACGCAGTATTTT. Its protein product is CASSLGHPTDTQYF.

V usage is TRBV6-1 and J usage is TRBJ1-2; 8 bases fit TRBD1. CDR1 MNHNS and CDR2 SASEGT come from the germline V gene. CDR3 length: 15 amino acids. J was trimmed by 5 bases and V by 2 bases; bases with no gene match: 7. The chain's CDR3 is CASSERGQGAYGYTF. CDR3 nucleotide sequence: TGTGCCAGCAGTGAAAGGGGGCAGGGGGCTTATGGCTACACCTTC.

The J gene is TRBJ1-2, the V gene TRBV7-9; weak D call: TRBD1 (5 bases). CDR3 size: 14 residues. Trimming removed 4 bases from V and 2 bases from J, with 11 bases in between. Germline CDR1 and CDR2: SEHNR and FQNEAQ (reference sequence). The CDR3 nucleotides are TGTGCCAGCAGCTCCCTCTCAGGGAACTATGGCTACACCTTC. Encoded protein: CASSSLSGNYGYTF.

The chain joins TRBV27 to TRBJ2-3; TRBD1 agrees at 8 bases. This CDR3 is 18 amino acids long. Germline V lookup: CDR1 MNHEY, CDR2 SMNVEV (reference sequence). Unmatched junction bases numbered 14, after V lost 6 bases and J lost 0 bases. CDR3 in amino acids: CASRRAGGFVSSTDTQYF. As DNA, the CDR3 is TGTGCCAGCAGGAGGGCAGGGGGCTTTGTATCTAGCACAGATACGCAGTATTTT.

This chain connects TRBV27 to TRBJ1-2; TRBD1 agrees at 12 bases. V dropped 3 bases and J dropped 4; count of bases not matched to a gene: 6. CDR1 is MNHEY and CDR2 is SMNVEV in the germline V gene (reference sequence). The CDR3 extends over 16 amino acids. The CDR3 reads CASSFRPGQGAYGYTF. The CDR3 nucleotides are TGTGCCAGCAGTTTCCGACCGGGACAGGGGGCCTATGGCTACACCTTC.

The chain is built from TRBV5-5 and TRBJ2-5, with a possible D match to TRBD2 (5 bases). V shed 2 bases and J shed 3 bases, with 8 bases lying between them. Germline CDR1 and CDR2: SGHKS and YYEKEE (reference sequence). The CDR3 length is 13 residues. CDR3 residues: CASSLRGKETQYF. CDR3 bases: TGTGCCAGCAGCTTACGAGGGAAAGAGACCCAGTACTTC.

The V gene is TRBV28, the J gene TRBJ2-5, with D tentatively TRBD1 (6 bases). Trimming left V 6 bases short and J 2 bases short, with 16 bases between. The CDR3 is 15 amino acids. Looked up from germline, CDR1 is MDHEN and CDR2 is SYDVKM. CDR3 sequence reads: CASSPTGFGQETQYF. In DNA, the CDR3 is TGTGCCAGCAGCCCTACAGGGTTTGGACAAGAGACCCAGTACTTC.

This clone was observed a single time. The CDR3 nucleotides are TGTGCCAGCAGCTTAGGAGGTACCAGACAAGAGACCCAGTACTTC. Translated: CASSLGGTRQETQYF. The genes are TRBV7-7 and TRBJ2-5; D gene uncertain. CDR1 and CDR2 from the germline V gene are SSHAT and FNYEAQ (reference sequence). V was cut by 1 base and J by 2 bases, with 11 bases left in between. The CDR3 runs to 15 residues.

This clone has only a few counts. J is TRBJ1-1 and V is TRBV12-3 or TRBV12-4; possibly TRBD1 for D (6 bases). The V end was cut by 8 bases, the J end by 8 bases, with 15 bases between. The CDR3 runs 12 residues. The CDR3 region is CASRLQGREAFF. The CDR3 bases are TGTGCCAGCCGATTACAGGGAAGAGAAGCTTTCTTT.

Of note for this clone: Other nucleotide sequences from this sample produce the same CDR3. The J gene is TRBJ2-7, the V gene TRBV20-1; TRBD2 aligns across 9 bases. The CDR3 has 16 amino acids. Germline values: CDR1 DFQATT, CDR2 SNEGSKA (reference sequence). V shed 3 bases and J 3 bases; nucleotides not matched to a gene: 12. This CDR3 reads CSASGGPAGGGYEQYF. CDR3 DNA sequence: TGCAGTGCTAGTGGGGGGCCGGCGGGAGGGGGCTACGAGCAGTACTTC.

This clone was seen once. This chain links TRBV18 with TRBJ2-2; unclear D gene. The CDR3 contains 17 residues. Trimming took 3 bases from V and 0 from J, leaving 14 bases between them. CDR1 and CDR2 (germline): KGHSH, LQKENI. The CDR3 is CASSPPARGTNTGELFF. The CDR3 DNA reads as TGTGCCAGCTCACCCCCTGCGAGAGGAACGAACACCGGGGAGCTGTTTTTT.

V usage is TRBV7-3 and J usage is TRBJ1-1; D unclear. Germline CDR1 reads SGHTA; CDR2 reads FQGTGA. This CDR3 has 13 amino acids. Trimming pared 2 bases from V and 3 bases from J, leaving 7 bases between. The CDR3 coding sequence is TGTGCCAGCAGCTTATATGTCGACACTGAAGCTTTCTTT. Its protein is CASSLYVDTEAFF. Combining the CDR3 with reference TRBV7-3 and TRBJ1-1 gives the whole variable domain GAGVSQTPSNKVTEKGKYVELRCDPISGHTALYWYRQSLGQGPEFLIYFQGTGAADDSGLPNDRFFAVRPEGSVSTLKIQRTERGDSAVYLCASSLYVDTEAFFGQGTRLTVV.